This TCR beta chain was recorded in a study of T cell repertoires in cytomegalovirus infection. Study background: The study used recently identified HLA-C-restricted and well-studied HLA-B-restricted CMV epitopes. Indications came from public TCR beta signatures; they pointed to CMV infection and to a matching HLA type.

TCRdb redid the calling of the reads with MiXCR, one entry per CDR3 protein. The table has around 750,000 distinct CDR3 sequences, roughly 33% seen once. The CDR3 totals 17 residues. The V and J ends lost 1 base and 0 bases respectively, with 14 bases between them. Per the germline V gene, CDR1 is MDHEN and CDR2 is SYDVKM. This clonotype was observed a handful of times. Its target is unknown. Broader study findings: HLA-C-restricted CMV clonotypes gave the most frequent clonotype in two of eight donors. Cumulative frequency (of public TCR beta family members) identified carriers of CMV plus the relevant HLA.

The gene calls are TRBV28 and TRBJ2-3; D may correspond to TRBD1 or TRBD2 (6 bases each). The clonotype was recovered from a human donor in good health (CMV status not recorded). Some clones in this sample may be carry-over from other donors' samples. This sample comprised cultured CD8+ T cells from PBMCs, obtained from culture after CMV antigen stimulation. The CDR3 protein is CASSLYWGAYSTDTQYF. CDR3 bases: TGTGCCAGCAGTTTATATTGGGGGGCATATAGCACAGATACGCAGTATTTT.